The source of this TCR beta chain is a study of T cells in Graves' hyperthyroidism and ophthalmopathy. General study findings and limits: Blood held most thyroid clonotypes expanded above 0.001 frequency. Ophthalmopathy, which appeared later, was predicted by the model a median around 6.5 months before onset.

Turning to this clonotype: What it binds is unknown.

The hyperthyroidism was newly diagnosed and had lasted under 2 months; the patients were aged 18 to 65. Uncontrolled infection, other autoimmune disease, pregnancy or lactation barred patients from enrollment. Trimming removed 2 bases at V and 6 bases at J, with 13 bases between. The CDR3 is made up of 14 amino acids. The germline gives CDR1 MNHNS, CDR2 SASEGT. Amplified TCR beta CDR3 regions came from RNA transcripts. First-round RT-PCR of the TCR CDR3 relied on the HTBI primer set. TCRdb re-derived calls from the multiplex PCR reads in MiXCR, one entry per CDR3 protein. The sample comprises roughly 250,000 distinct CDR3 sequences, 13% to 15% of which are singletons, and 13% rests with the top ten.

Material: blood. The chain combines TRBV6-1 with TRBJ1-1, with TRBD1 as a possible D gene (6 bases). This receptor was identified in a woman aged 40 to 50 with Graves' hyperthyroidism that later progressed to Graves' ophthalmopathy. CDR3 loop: CASSELQGLAEAFF. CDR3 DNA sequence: TGTGCCAGCAGTGAATTACAGGGATTGGCTGAAGCTTTCTTT.